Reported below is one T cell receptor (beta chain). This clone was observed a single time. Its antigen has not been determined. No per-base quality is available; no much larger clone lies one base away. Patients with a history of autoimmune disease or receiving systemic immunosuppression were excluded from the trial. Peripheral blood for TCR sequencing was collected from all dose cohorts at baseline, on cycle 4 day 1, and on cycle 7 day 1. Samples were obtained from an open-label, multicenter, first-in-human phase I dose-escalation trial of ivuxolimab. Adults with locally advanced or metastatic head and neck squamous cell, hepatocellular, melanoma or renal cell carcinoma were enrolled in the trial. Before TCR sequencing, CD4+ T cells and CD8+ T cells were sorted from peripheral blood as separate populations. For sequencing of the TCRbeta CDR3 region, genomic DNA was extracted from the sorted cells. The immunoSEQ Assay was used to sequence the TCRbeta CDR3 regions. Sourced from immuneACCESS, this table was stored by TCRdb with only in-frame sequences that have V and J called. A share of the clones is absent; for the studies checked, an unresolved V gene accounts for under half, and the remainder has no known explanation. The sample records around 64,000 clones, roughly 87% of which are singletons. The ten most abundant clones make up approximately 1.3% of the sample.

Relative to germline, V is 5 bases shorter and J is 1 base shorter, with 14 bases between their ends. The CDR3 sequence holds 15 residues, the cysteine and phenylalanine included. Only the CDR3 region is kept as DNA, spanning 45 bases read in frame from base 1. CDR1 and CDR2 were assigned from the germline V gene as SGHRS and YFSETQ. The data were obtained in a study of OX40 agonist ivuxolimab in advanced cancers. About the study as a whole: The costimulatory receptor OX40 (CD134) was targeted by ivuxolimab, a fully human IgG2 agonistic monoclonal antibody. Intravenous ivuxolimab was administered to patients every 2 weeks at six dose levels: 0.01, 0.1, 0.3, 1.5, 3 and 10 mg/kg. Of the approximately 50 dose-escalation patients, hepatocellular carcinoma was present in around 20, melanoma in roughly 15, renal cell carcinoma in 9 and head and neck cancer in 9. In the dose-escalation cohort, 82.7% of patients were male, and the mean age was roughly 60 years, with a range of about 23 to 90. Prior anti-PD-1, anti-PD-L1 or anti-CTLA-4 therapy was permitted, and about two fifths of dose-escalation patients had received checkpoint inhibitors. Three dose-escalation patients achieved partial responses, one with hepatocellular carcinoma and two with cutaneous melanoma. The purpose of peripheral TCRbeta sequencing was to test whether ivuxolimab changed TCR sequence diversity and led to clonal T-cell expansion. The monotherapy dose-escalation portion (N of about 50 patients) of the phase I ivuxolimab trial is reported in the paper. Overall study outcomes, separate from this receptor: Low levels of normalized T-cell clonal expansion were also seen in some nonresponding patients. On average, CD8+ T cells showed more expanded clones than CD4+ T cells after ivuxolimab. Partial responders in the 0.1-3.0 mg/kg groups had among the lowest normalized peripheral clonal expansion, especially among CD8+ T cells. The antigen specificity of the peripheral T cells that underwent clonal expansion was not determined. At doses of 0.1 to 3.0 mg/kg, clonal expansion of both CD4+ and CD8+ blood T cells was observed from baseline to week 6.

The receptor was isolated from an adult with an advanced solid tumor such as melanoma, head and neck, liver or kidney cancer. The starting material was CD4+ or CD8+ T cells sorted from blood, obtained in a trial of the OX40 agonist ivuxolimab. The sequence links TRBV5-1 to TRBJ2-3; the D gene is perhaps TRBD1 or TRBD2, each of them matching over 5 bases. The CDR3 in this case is CASSLRDRRTDTQYF. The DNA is TGCGCCAGCAGTCTTCGGGACCGACGCACAGATACGCAGTATTTT.